Shown below are 19 T cell receptor beta chains from a single sample sequenced in a study of T cells in localized non-small cell lung cancer. Method: immunoSEQ multiplex PCR; TCRdb's copy keeps in-frame clones and lacks some. This table holds 25,000 to 35,000 clones, around 81% found once. Source: peripheral blood mononuclear cells, taken before any cancer treatment. The receptors originated from a man aged 40-75 years with stage III lung adenocarcinoma.

This chain uses TRBV27 with TRBJ2-2; D is ambiguous. Looked up from germline, CDR1 is MNHEY and CDR2 is SMNVEV (reference sequence). The CDR3 is 15 residues long. Trimming cost V 3 bases and J 5 bases, with 13 bases left between them. The CDR3 DNA reads as TGTGCCAGCAGTTTTGCGGTTGGAGTTACCGGGGAGCTGTTTTTT. Protein product: CASSFAVGVTGELFF.

The J gene is TRBJ2-3, the V gene TRBV6-4; TRBD1 matches 8 bases. This CDR3 has 15 residues. Germline V gene sequence: CDR1 MRHNA, CDR2 SNTAGT. After removal of 4 bases from V and 0 bases from J, the junction contained 3 bases not matched to a gene. CDR3: CASSVQGGSTDTQYF. In nucleotides, the CDR3 is TGTGCCAGCAGTGTACAGGGGGGTAGCACAGATACGCAGTATTTT.

The V gene is TRBV27, the J gene TRBJ1-2; D unresolved. V lost 4 bases, J lost 4 bases, and 10 bases lay in between. Germline V gene data show CDR1 as MNHEY and CDR2 as SMNVEV (reference sequence). The CDR3 runs 13 residues. DNA for the CDR3: TGTGCCAGCAGTTCGCGGGGAGTCTATGGCTACACCTTC. Its translation is CASSSRGVYGYTF.

The V and J genes are TRBV5-1 and TRBJ1-1, with D tentatively TRBD1 (5 bases). CDR1 and CDR2 from the germline V gene are SGHRS and YFSETQ. Trimming took off 4 bases at V and 1 base at J, with 8 bases between the two ends. The CDR3 extends over 13 amino acids. The chain's CDR3 is CASSRTQNTEAFF. The CDR3 region has the DNA TGCGCCAGCAGCCGGACACAGAACACTGAAGCTTTCTTT.

The chain's CDR3 is CASSTDRDNQPQHF. CDR3 DNA: TGTGCCAGCAGCACAGACAGGGACAATCAGCCCCAGCATTTT. The chain combines TRBV6-6 with TRBJ1-5, with TRBD1 matching over 7 bases. Germline-derived CDR1 and CDR2 are MNHNY and SVGAGI (reference sequence). V was pared by 6 bases and J by 3 bases, with 5 bases of the junction left unmatched. The CDR3 loop spans 14 amino acids.

The chain is built from TRBV6-5 and TRBJ2-7; no reliable D call. The CDR3 sequence is 15 residues long. The germline gives CDR1 MNHEY, CDR2 SVGAGI. The V and J ends lost 5 bases and 0 bases respectively, with 14 bases between them. The CDR3 nucleotides read TGTGCCAGCAGTCTAAGGCGACAAAACTCCTACGAGCAGTACTTC. Translation gives CASSLRRQNSYEQYF.

This chain joins TRBV7-7 and TRBJ2-1; 13 bases are a match to TRBD2. CDR3 size: 16 residues. With V trimmed by 1 base and J by 6 bases, 3 bases remained unmatched. Germline CDR1 and CDR2: SSHAT and FNYEAQ (reference sequence). The CDR3 bases are TGTGCCAGCAGCTTAGAACTAGCGGGGGGGCTCAATGAGCAGTTCTTC. Protein product: CASSLELAGGLNEQFF. Full variable domain (missing parts from reference TRBV7-7 and TRBJ2-1): GAGVSQSPRYKVTKRGQDVTLRCDPISSHATLYWYQQALGQGPEFLTYFNYEAQPDKSGLPSDRFSAERPEGSISTLTIQRTEQRDSAMYRCASSLELAGGLNEQFFGPGTRLTVL.

V usage is TRBV6-4 and J usage is TRBJ2-3, with D tentatively TRBD2 (6 bases). Looked up from germline, CDR1 is MRHNA and CDR2 is SNTAGT. The CDR3 length is 15 residues. V lost 2 bases and J 1 base, leaving 10 bases between the germline ends. The CDR3 DNA sequence: TGTGCCAGCAGTGACGGGACTCAGGGCACAGATACGCAGTATTTT. Translation gives CASSDGTQGTDTQYF.

This sequence joins TRBV29-1 and TRBJ1-3; D is unresolved. The CDR3 has 12 amino acids. Germline CDR1 is SQVTM and CDR2 is ANQGSEA. The V and J ends lost 7 bases and 4 bases respectively, with 11 bases between them. In nucleotides, the CDR3 is TGCAGCGCCCACGGGCCGGGAAACACCATATATTTT. Encoded protein: CSAHGPGNTIYF.

This chain connects TRBV9 to TRBJ2-1; D call uncertain. The CDR3 is 13 amino acids. Between the trimmed V and J ends, which lost 4 bases and 2 bases, there was a span of 7 bases. CDR1 is SGDLS, CDR2 YYNGEE, per germline. CDR3 residues: CASSLAPYNEQFF. The CDR3 nucleotides read TGTGCCAGCAGCCTGGCACCCTACAATGAGCAGTTCTTC. Filled out from reference TRBV9 and TRBJ2-1, the complete variable domain reads DSGVTQTPKHLITATGQRVTLRCSPRSGDLSVYWYQQSLDQGLQFLIQYYNGEERAKGNILERFSAQQFPDLHSELNLSSLELGDSALYFCASSLAPYNEQFFGPGTRLTVL.

The chain carries TRBV6-1 and TRBJ2-7; D possibly corresponds to TRBD1 (6 bases). Germline V gives CDR1 MNHNS, CDR2 SASEGT. The V end was cut by 5 bases, the J end by 0 bases, with 14 bases between. CDR3 length: 15 residues. The CDR3 loop is CASSRTGTTSYEQYF. The CDR3 DNA reads TGTGCCAGCAGTCGTACCGGGACAACCTCCTACGAGCAGTACTTC.

The chain couples TRBV6-5 to TRBJ2-6; D unresolved. Germline-derived CDR1 and CDR2 are MNHEY and SVGAGI. The CDR3 is 15 amino acids. Trimming cost V 7 bases and J 4 bases, with 14 bases left between them. The chain's CDR3 is CASKIEASGANVLTF. CDR3 nucleotides: TGTGCCAGCAAGATCGAGGCGTCGGGGGCCAACGTCCTGACTTTC.

This chain connects TRBV5-4 to TRBJ2-2, with D unclear. V was shortened by 2 bases and J by 2 bases, with 13 bases between the two germline ends. From germline, CDR1 is SGHNT and CDR2 YYREEE (reference sequence). This CDR3 is built from 16 residues. The CDR3 loop reads CASSFGKFPNTGELFF. The CDR3 DNA reads TGTGCCAGCAGCTTCGGCAAGTTTCCTAACACCGGGGAGCTGTTTTTT.

J is TRBJ1-3 and V is TRBV6-1; D is unclear. The CDR3 runs 11 residues. Germline V gene sequence: CDR1 MNHNS, CDR2 SASEGT. V dropped 10 bases and J dropped 8 bases, with 12 bases sitting between them. The CDR3: CATQIGYTIYF. CDR3 DNA sequence: TGTGCCACCCAGATCGGGTACACCATATATTTT.

This chain connects TRBV27 to TRBJ1-5; no definite D call. Trimming removed 3 bases at V and 0 bases at J, with 6 bases between. Per germline, CDR1 MNHEY and CDR2 SMNVEV (reference sequence). The CDR3 has 14 amino acids. This chain's CDR3 is CASSFLDSNQPQHF. In DNA, the CDR3 is TGTGCCAGCAGTTTTCTGGATAGCAATCAGCCCCAGCATTTT.

This clone was detected once. The chain combines TRBV21-1 with TRBJ2-4; the tabulated D call, TRBD2, remains unverified against the DNA. TRBV21-1 is a listed pseudogene. This CDR3 region has 12 residues. CDR3: CASGGGKNIQYF. CDR3 bases: TGTGCCAGCGGGGGAGGCAAAAACATTCAGTACTTC.

The genes are TRBV10-2 and TRBJ2-5, with a weak D call TRBD2 (6 bases). CDR3 length: 13 amino acids. The germline V gene has CDR1 WSHSY and CDR2 SAAADI. Trimming took off 8 bases at V and 4 bases at J, with 14 bases between the two ends. In nucleotides, the CDR3 is TGCGCCAGCGGGGAGACTAGAGGAGAGACCCAGTACTTC. Translated, it gives CASGETRGETQYF.

The chain recombines TRBV5-1 with TRBJ1-2; 12 bases are shared with TRBD1. Germline V CDR1 and CDR2: SGHRS, YFSETQ. The V segment lost 4 bases and the J segment 6 bases; nucleotides outside the gene matches: 10. The CDR3 extends over 16 amino acids. The CDR3: CASSPGQGARLNGYTF. As DNA, the CDR3 is TGCGCCAGCAGCCCGGGACAGGGGGCAAGGCTTAATGGCTACACCTTC.

The chain employs TRBV11-2 and TRBJ1-3; 8 bases are a match to TRBD1. V dropped 5 bases and J dropped 1; count of bases not matched to a gene: 4. The CDR3 length is 15 residues. Germline CDR1 SGHAT, CDR2 FQNNGV. CDR3 bases: TGTGCCAGCAGCGCCTACAGGGGGTCTGGAAACACCATATATTTT. Residues: CASSAYRGSGNTIYF.